This is a list of T cell receptor beta chains from one sample in a study of Ad26.COV2.S vaccination and SARS-CoV-2 variants. Clones were read by immunoSEQ multiplex PCR, and TCRdb kept only the in-frame ones, dropping some. The table lists roughly 700,000 clones, 89% of them singletons. Sequencing used peripheral blood, obtained in a trial of Ad26.COV2.S vaccine versus placebo. The receptors derive from a person aged 18 to 65 who received the Ad26.COV2.S COVID-19 vaccine or a placebo. The CDR3 runs from the conserved cysteine through the conserved F or W. Each record gives: V gene, clone size, J gene, D gene, CDR3 protein, CDR3 DNA. D genes are given only for firm matches. Rows may omit the clone size; those that give it use once, few, many or a size class.

V gene: TRBV29-1
clone size: few
J gene: TRBJ2-6
D gene: TRBD2
CDR3 protein: CSVRRGGVGANVLTF
CDR3 DNA: TGCAGCGTCAGGAGGGGAGGGGTTGGGGCCAACGTCCTGACTTTC

V gene: TRBV6-2/TRBV6-3
clone size: .
J gene: TRBJ2-1
D gene: TRBD2
CDR3 protein: CASSYRLAGGGGEQFF
CDR3 DNA: TGTGCCAGCAGTTACCGACTAGCGGGGGGTGGCGGTGAGCAGTTCTTC

V gene: TRBV5-1
clone size: .
J gene: TRBJ2-5
D gene: .
CDR3 protein: CASSLPDIQETQYF
CDR3 DNA: TGCGCCAGCAGCTTGCCAGACATTCAAGAGACCCAGTACTTC

V gene: TRBV2
clone size: .
J gene: TRBJ2-1
D gene: .
CDR3 protein: CASSEVEWGEQFF
CDR3 DNA: TGTGCCAGCAGTGAGGTGGAATGGGGTGAGCAGTTCTTC

V gene: TRBV24-1
clone size: .
J gene: TRBJ2-1
D gene: TRBD2
CDR3 protein: CATSDQTSGSSYEQFF
CDR3 DNA: TGTGCCACCAGTGACCAAACTAGCGGGAGTAGCTATGAGCAGTTCTTC

V gene: TRBV11-3
clone size: .
J gene: TRBJ2-5
D gene: .
CDR3 protein: CASSLDGTPTETQYF
CDR3 DNA: TGTGCCAGCAGCTTAGATGGGACCCCGACCGAGACCCAGTACTTC

V gene: TRBV15
clone size: .
J gene: TRBJ2-3
D gene: .
CDR3 protein: CATSRVPHDHKGQYF
CDR3 DNA: TGTGCCACCAGCAGAGTTCCTCATGACCACAAAGGGCAGTATTTT

V gene: TRBV18
clone size: many
J gene: TRBJ2-6
D gene: .
CDR3 protein: CASSPGSGANVLTF
CDR3 DNA: TGTGCCAGCTCACCGGGGTCTGGGGCCAACGTCCTGACTTTC

V gene: TRBV5-6
clone size: .
J gene: TRBJ1-2
D gene: .
CDR3 protein: CASSLDNYGYTF
CDR3 DNA: TGTGCCAGCAGCTTGGATAACTATGGCTACACCTTC

V gene: TRBV30
clone size: .
J gene: TRBJ1-5
D gene: .
CDR3 protein: CAWSVASGNQPQHF
CDR3 DNA: TGTGCCTGGAGTGTGGCGTCAGGCAATCAGCCCCAGCATTTT

V gene: TRBV4-2
clone size: .
J gene: TRBJ2-4
D gene: .
CDR3 protein: CASSQDNSGQRIAKNIQYF
CDR3 DNA: TGTGCCAGCAGCCAAGATAACAGTGGACAGAGAATAGCCAAAAACATTCAGTACTTC

V gene: TRBV19
clone size: once
J gene: TRBJ1-1
D gene: .
CDR3 protein: CASRRWAENTEAFF
CDR3 DNA: TGTGCCAGTAGAAGGTGGGCTGAGAACACTGAAGCTTTCTTT

V gene: TRBV5-6
clone size: few
J gene: TRBJ1-6
D gene: .
CDR3 protein: CASSAKGHGNNSPLHF
CDR3 DNA: TGTGCCAGCAGCGCAAAGGGACACGGGAATAATTCACCCCTCCACTTT

V gene: TRBV4-3
clone size: .
J gene: TRBJ2-3
D gene: TRBD2
CDR3 protein: CASSPSGGITDTQYF
CDR3 DNA: TGCGCCAGCAGCCCTAGCGGGGGGATCACAGATACGCAGTATTTT

V gene: TRBV18
clone size: .
J gene: TRBJ1-1
D gene: .
CDR3 protein: CASSPNRVGMNTEAFF
CDR3 DNA: TGTGCCAGCTCACCGAACAGGGTGGGAATGAACACTGAAGCTTTCTTT